Sequencing of this TCR beta chain was carried out in a study of blood T cell repertoires in COVID-19. Study summary: Sources were T cells, B-cell-depleted T cells, or PBMCs; the material itself was cDNA or gDNA.

How the authors handled the data: Reference gene primer amplification yielded estimated nucleated cell counts. The repertoire was sequenced with immunoSEQ multiplex PCR; TCRdb's copy has only in-frame clones and lacks some. V and J calls and clone size come straight from that table; D and trimming were deduced from the DNA. The repertoire has some 330,000 clones, about 90% of them found once; the top ten carry under 6%. Trimming took off 4 bases at V and 5 bases at J, with 16 bases between the two ends. The CDR3 is 14 amino acids. Germline V gene sequence: CDR1 SGHRS, CDR2 YFSETQ. The chain uses TRBV5-1 and TRBJ2-7; possibly TRBD2 for D (5 bases). The specimen sequenced was PBMCs or T cells enriched from blood (not recorded which). This receptor was obtained from a man aged 30 to 39 who had recovered from COVID-19. CDR3 sequence reads: CASSVGSGANEQYF. The CDR3 nucleotides read TGCGCCAGCAGCGTCGGCAGCGGCGCGAACGAGCAGTACTTC.